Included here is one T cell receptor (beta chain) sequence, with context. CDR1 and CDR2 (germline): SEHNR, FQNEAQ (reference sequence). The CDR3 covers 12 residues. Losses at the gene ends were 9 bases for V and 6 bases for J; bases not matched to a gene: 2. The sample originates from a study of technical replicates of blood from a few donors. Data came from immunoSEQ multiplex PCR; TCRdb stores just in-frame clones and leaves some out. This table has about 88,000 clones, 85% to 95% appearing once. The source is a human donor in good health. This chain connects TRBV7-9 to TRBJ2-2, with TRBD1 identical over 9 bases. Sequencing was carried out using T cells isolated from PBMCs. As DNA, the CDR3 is TGTGCCAGACAGGGGGCGCCCGGGGAGCTGTTTTTT. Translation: CARQGAPGELFF.